This T cell receptor (beta chain) is drawn from a study of T-cell memory formation after mild COVID-19. Overall study results and limits: Pre-infection memory carried some responding clones, suggesting that cross-reactive memory joined. Later expanders leaned CD4+, whereas clones that contracted between day 15 and 85 were balanced CD4/CD8. In second-wave clones peaking day 37, SARS-CoV-2 specificity remained unconfirmed.

TCRdb analysed the 5' RACE reads with MiXCR anew, one entry per CDR3 protein. The table includes tens of thousands of distinct CDR3 sequences, 10% to 15% detected once. This clonotype was recorded a few times. The antigen is undetermined. Germline values: CDR1 DFQATT, CDR2 SNEGSKA (reference sequence). The germline V and J ends were trimmed by 6 bases and 7 bases, with 13 bases remaining between them. This CDR3 region has 11 residues. The chain carries TRBV20-1 and TRBJ2-7; the D is unclear. This clonotype was sampled from an adult woman who had mild COVID-19 (a few samples of this study predate the infection). Cell type and time point are not known. Material: PBMCs or a T cell subset sorted from them (not recorded which). The CDR3 DNA is TGCAGTGCCCACTCCCTTCAGGAGCAGTACTTC. Protein: CSAHSLQEQYF.